A selection of T cell receptor beta chains follows, all from one sample in a study of vaccination and CD4 T cells after COVID-19. These receptors are not linked to any known antigen. MiXCR, applied by TCRdb to the PCR reads, yields one record per CDR3 protein. The data show around 19,000 distinct CDR3 sequences, 48% seen once. Sample: CD4+ T cells from blood, cultured in vitro. These receptor sequences come from a human donor who had recovered from COVID-19. Each CDR3 is given with its conserved first and last residue. Fields, in order: CDR3 length, V gene, J gene, clone size, D gene, CDR3 DNA, CDR3 protein. The D gene is left open where the match is weak. Only part of the rows carry a size: once, few, many, or a class if the clone is expanded.

14,TRBV9,TRBJ2-3,NA,NA,TGTGCCAGCAGCGTCCTGAGCGCGGCAGATACGCAGTATTTT,CASSVLSAADTQYF
14,TRBV19,TRBJ1-1,NA,NA,TGTGCCAGTAGTATATGGGGAATGCGAGTTGAAGCTTTCTTT,CASSIWGMRVEAFF
13,TRBV20-1,TRBJ2-3,few,NA,TGCAGTGCTAGAGCCCCAGGAGGAGATACGCAGTATTTT,CSARAPGGDTQYF
14,TRBV7-9,TRBJ1-6,NA,TRBD1,TGTGCCAGCAGCTCCGGACAGGGTTATTCACCCCTCCACTTT,CASSSGQGYSPLHF
11,TRBV6-1,TRBJ1-1,NA,NA,TGTGCCAGCACTACCCAGGGTGAAGCTTTCTTT,CASTTQGEAFF
15,TRBV3-1,TRBJ1-5,NA,TRBD1,TGTGCCAGCAGCCTCGGACAGGGGGGATATCAGCCCCAGCATTTT,CASSLGQGGYQPQHF
16,TRBV6-5,TRBJ1-3,NA,NA,TGTGCCAGCAGTTACTCGACTGGCAGCTCTGGAAACACCATATATTTT,CASSYSTGSSGNTIYF
15,TRBV20-1,TRBJ2-3,NA,TRBD2,TGCAGTGCTAGACGAACTAGCGGGGGACGAGATACGCAGTATTTT,CSARRTSGGRDTQYF
14,TRBV20-1,TRBJ1-6,medium-sized,NA,TGCAGTGCTAGAAAGGAGGGGGGGAATTCACCCCTCCACTTT,CSARKEGGNSPLHF
18,TRBV12-3/TRBV12-4,TRBJ1-5,once,NA,TGTGCCAGCAGTTTCGTCAGTTTTCTTGACAGATACAATCAGCCCCAGCATTTT,CASSFVSFLDRYNQPQHF
14,TRBV7-3,TRBJ1-2,few,NA,TGTGCCAGCAGCTTGGGGGGCGCCGCTAGTGGCTACACCTTC,CASSLGGAASGYTF
13,TRBV30,TRBJ2-3,NA,NA,TGTGCCTGGAGTGTACGAGGAGCGGATACGCAGTATTTT,CAWSVRGADTQYF
17,TRBV4-3,TRBJ1-1,NA,NA,TGCGCCAGCAGCCAAGACCGGTCGGGGGCGATGAACACTGAAGCTTTCTTT,CASSQDRSGAMNTEAFF
12,TRBV7-9,TRBJ2-3,NA,NA,TGTGCCAGCAGCTTCGACACAGATACGCAGTATTTT,CASSFDTDTQYF
20,TRBV29-1,TRBJ1-1,NA,NA,TGCAGCGTTGAAGCTCTGCTACCTAACAGGGTGGGGGGAAGTTATACTGAAGCTTTCTTT,CSVEALLPNRVGGSYTEAFF
15,TRBV10-1,TRBJ2-1,NA,TRBD2,TGCGCCAGCAGCCAAAGCGGGAATACCTACAATGAGCAGTTCTTC,CASSQSGNTYNEQFF
15,TRBV5-4,TRBJ1-1,NA,TRBD1,TGTGCCAGCAGCATGAAGGACAGGGGGCTGAATGAAGCTTTCTTT,CASSMKDRGLNEAFF
13,TRBV20-1,TRBJ2-5,NA,NA,TGCAGTGCTAGGGCGATTATTCAAGAGACCCAGTACTTC,CSARAIIQETQYF
15,TRBV27,TRBJ2-1,once,NA,TGTGCCAGCACTACTAGGCGGCAGGGGAACAATGAGCAGTTCTTC,CASTTRRQGNNEQFF
14,TRBV19,TRBJ2-4,few,NA,TGTGCCAGTAGTATGAGCCGACAGGCTCTTATTCAGTACTTC,CASSMSRQALIQYF
14,TRBV24-1,TRBJ2-3,NA,NA,TGTGCCACCAAAGGCCCGGGGAGGACAGATACGCAGTATTTT,CATKGPGRTDTQYF
14,TRBV6-1,TRBJ1-5,once,TRBD1,TGTGCCAGCAGCAGGACAGGGGGCAATCAGCCCCAGCATTTT,CASSRTGGNQPQHF
14,TRBV6-1,TRBJ2-2,NA,NA,TGTGCCAGCAGGCGGCAGGGGGAGGTCGGGGAGCTGTTTTTT,CASRRQGEVGELFF
14,TRBV4-2,TRBJ2-2,NA,NA,TGTGCCAGCAGCCAAGAGATTCTAGCCCGGGAGCTGTTTTTT,CASSQEILARELFF
14,TRBV12-3/TRBV12-4,TRBJ2-2,NA,NA,TGTGCCAGCAGTTCCAGGGGGGGGACCGGGGAGCTGTTTTTT,CASSSRGGTGELFF
15,TRBV4-2,TRBJ2-2,NA,NA,TGTGCCAGCAGCCAAGCCGCAGCGAACACCGGGGAGCTGTTTTTT,CASSQAAANTGELFF
13,TRBV12-3/TRBV12-4,TRBJ2-7,once,NA,TGTGCCAGCAGTTTCCTCGTGAGGGGCGAGCAGTACTTC,CASSFLVRGEQYF
14,TRBV27,TRBJ2-2,NA,NA,TGTGCCAGCAGCCGCAGCATCAACACCGGGGAGCTGTTTTTT,CASSRSINTGELFF
15,TRBV7-9,TRBJ2-1,NA,TRBD2,TGTGCCAGCAGCTTATCTAGCGGTTCCTACAATGAGCAGTTCTTC,CASSLSSGSYNEQFF
14,TRBV7-9,TRBJ1-5,few,NA,TGTGCCAGCAGCTTAGTAGGGGGCAATCAGCCCCAGCATTTT,CASSLVGGNQPQHF
14,TRBV19,TRBJ1-3,NA,NA,TGTGCCAGTAGTATAGATCAGCGTGGAAACACCATATATTTT,CASSIDQRGNTIYF
14,TRBV20-1,TRBJ2-7,large,NA,TGCAGTGCTAGTCTGAGAACGGGAAGGGGAGAGCAGTACTTC,CSASLRTGRGEQYF
14,TRBV24-1,TRBJ2-5,NA,NA,TGTGCCACCAGTGTCGGGGGTGAACGAGAGACCCAGTACTTC,CATSVGGERETQYF
12,TRBV11-2,TRBJ2-2,NA,NA,TGTGCCACCTCGGACGTCACCGGGGAGCTGTTTTTT,CATSDVTGELFF
16,TRBV4-3,TRBJ1-1,NA,NA,TGCGCCAGCAGCCAAGCCCCTTTAGCTTCCTTCACTGAAGCTTTCTTT,CASSQAPLASFTEAFF
14,TRBV9,TRBJ1-1,NA,NA,TGTGCCAGCAGCGTATTCGGGGGTGACACTGAAGCTTTCTTT,CASSVFGGDTEAFF
14,TRBV5-4,TRBJ1-2,NA,NA,TGTGCCAGCAGCTGGCAGGGAACGGGCTATGGCTACACCTTC,CASSWQGTGYGYTF